The entry that follows covers one T cell receptor beta chain sequence. The CDR3 runs to 13 residues. V lost 4 bases and J lost 6, with 10 bases in between. Germline CDR1 SGDLS, CDR2 YYNGEE. The entry originates in a study of blood T cell repertoires in COVID-19. Per the study methods: From reference gene primer amplification, estimates of nucleated cell counts were derived. Sequencing used immunoSEQ multiplex PCR; TCRdb keeps in-frame clones, though not all of them. V, J and clone size are those of that table, while D and trimming were read from the DNA. The data contain about 170,000 clones, 84% of them singletons.

This chain connects TRBV9 to TRBJ2-2; tentatively, D is TRBD1 (6 bases). Source material: peripheral blood. The clonotype was recovered from a human donor with acute or convalescent COVID-19. The donor label of this sample is uncertain. Here the CDR3 DNA reads TGTGCCAGCAGCCCCTGGGGGCCCGGGGAGCTGTTTTTT. Translation gives CASSPWGPGELFF.